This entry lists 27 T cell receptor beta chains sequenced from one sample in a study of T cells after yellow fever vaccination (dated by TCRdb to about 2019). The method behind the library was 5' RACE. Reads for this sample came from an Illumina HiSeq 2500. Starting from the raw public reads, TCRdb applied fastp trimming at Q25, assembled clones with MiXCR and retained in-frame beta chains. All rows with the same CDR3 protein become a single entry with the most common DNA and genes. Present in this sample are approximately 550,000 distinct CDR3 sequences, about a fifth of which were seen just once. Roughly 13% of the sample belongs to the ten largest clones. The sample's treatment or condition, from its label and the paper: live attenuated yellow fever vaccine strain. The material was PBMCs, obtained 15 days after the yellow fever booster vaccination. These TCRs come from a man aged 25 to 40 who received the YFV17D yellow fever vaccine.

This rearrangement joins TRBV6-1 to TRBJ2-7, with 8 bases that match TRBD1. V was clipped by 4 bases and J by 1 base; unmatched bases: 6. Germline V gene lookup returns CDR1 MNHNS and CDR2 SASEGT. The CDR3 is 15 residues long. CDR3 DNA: TGTGCCAGCAGTGGTGGACAGGGCTTTTCCTACGAGCAGTACTTC. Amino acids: CASSGGQGFSYEQYF.

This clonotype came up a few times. The CDR3 nucleotides read TGTGCCAGCAGCACAAACCAGGGTAATGGCTACACCTTC. This gives the protein CASSTNQGNGYTF. This chain connects TRBV9 to TRBJ1-2; tentatively, D is TRBD1 (5 bases). Germline V CDR1 and CDR2: SGDLS, YYNGEE. The CDR3 is made up of 13 amino acids. The ends were cut back, 4 bases at V and 6 bases at J, with 13 bases in the middle.

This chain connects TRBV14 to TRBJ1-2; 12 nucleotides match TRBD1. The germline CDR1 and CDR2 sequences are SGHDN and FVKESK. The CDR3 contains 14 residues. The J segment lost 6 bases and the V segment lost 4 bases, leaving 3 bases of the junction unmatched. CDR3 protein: CASSPGQGANGYTF. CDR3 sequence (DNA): TGTGCCAGCAGCCCGGGACAGGGGGCGAATGGCTACACCTTC.

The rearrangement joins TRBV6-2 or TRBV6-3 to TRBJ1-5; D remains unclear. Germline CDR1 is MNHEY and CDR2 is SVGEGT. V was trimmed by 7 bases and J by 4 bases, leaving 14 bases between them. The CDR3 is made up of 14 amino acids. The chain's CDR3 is CASNGVLWNQPQHF. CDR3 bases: TGTGCCAGCAACGGGGTCTTGTGGAATCAGCCCCAGCATTTT.

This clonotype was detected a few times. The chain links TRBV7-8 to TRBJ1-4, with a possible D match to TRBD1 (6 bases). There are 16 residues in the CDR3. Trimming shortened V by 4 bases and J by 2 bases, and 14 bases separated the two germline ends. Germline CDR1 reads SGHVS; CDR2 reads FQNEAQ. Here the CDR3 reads CASSSAGGGTNEKLFF. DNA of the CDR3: TGTGCCAGCAGCTCGGCGGGGGGCGGGACTAATGAAAAACTGTTTTTT.

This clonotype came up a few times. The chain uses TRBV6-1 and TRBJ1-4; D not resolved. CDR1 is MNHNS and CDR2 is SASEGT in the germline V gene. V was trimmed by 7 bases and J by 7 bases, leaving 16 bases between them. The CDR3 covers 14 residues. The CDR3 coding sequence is TGTGCCAGCAAAACGGACCAATCGAGTGAAAAACTGTTTTTT. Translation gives CASKTDQSSEKLFF.

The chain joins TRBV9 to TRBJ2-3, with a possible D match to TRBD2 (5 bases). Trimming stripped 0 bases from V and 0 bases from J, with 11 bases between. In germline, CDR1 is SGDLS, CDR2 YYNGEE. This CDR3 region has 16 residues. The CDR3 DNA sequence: TGTGCCAGCAGCGTAGCTTCCGGCGGGAGCACAGATACGCAGTATTTT. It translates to CASSVASGGSTDTQYF.

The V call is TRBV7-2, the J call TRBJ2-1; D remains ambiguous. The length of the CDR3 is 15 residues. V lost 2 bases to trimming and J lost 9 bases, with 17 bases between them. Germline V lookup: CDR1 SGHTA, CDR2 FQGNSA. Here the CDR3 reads CASSLWSGRDGEQFF. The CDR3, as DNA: TGTGCCAGCAGCTTATGGTCAGGAAGAGACGGTGAGCAGTTCTTC.

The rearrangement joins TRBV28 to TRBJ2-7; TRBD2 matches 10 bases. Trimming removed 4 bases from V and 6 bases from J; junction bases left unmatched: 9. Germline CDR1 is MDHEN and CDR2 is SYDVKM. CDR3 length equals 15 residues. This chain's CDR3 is CASSSSSGRSFEQYF. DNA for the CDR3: TGTGCCAGCAGTTCCTCTAGCGGGAGAAGTTTCGAGCAGTACTTC.

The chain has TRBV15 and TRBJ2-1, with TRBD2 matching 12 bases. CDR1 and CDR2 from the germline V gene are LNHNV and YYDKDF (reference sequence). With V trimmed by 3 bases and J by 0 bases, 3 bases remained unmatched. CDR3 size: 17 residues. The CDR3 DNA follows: TGTGCCACCAGCAGGACTAGCGGGAGTAGCTCCTACAATGAGCAGTTCTTC. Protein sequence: CATSRTSGSSSYNEQFF.

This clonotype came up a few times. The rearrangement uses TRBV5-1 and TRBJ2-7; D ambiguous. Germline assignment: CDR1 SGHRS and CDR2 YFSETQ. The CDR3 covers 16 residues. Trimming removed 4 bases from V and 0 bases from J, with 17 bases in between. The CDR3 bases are TGCGCCAGCAGCCCCCGGACCGGATCCGGCTCCTACGAGCAGTACTTC. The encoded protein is CASSPRTGSGSYEQYF.

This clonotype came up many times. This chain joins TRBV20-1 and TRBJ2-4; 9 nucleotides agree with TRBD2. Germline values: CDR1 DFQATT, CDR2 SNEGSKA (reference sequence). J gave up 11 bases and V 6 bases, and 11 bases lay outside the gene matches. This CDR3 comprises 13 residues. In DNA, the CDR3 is TGCAGTGCCACGAGAGGAGCGGGAGGTTTTCAGTACTTC. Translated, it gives CSATRGAGGFQYF.

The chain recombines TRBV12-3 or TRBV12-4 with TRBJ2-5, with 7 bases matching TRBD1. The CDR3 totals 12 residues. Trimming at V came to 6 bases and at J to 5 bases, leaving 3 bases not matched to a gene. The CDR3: CASRGGDETQYF. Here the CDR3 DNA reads TGTGCCAGCAGAGGGGGCGACGAGACCCAGTACTTC.

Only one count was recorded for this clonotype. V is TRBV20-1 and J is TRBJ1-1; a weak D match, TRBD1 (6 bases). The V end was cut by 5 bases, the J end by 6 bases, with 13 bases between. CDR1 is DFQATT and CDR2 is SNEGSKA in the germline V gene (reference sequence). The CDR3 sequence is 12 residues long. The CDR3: CSALRGRAEAFF. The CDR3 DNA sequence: TGCAGTGCTCTCAGGGGCAGGGCTGAAGCTTTCTTT.

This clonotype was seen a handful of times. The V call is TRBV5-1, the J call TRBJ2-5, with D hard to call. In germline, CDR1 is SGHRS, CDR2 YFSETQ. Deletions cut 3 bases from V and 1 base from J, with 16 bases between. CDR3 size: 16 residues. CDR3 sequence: CASSSTQALAQETQYF. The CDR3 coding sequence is TGCGCCAGCAGCTCAACGCAGGCCCTCGCCCAAGAGACCCAGTACTTC.

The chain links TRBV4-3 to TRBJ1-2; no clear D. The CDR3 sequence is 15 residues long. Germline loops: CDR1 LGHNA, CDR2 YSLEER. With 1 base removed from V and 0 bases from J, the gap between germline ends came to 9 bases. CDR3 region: CASSQGAEANYGYTF. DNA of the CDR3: TGCGCCAGCAGCCAAGGGGCAGAAGCTAACTATGGCTACACCTTC.

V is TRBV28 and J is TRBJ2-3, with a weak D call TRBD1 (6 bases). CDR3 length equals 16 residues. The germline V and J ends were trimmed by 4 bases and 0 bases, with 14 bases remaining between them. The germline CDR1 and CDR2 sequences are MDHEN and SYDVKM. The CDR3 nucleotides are TGTGCCAGCAGTTGGGGGCTGGGCGGGAGCACAGATACGCAGTATTTT. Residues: CASSWGLGGSTDTQYF.

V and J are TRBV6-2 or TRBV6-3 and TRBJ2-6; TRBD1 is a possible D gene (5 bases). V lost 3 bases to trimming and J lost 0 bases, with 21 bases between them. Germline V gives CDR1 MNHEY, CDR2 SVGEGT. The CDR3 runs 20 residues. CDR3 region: CASSYQASRAHSSGANVLTF. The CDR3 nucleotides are TGTGCCAGCAGTTATCAAGCCTCCAGGGCCCACAGCTCTGGGGCCAACGTCCTGACTTTC.

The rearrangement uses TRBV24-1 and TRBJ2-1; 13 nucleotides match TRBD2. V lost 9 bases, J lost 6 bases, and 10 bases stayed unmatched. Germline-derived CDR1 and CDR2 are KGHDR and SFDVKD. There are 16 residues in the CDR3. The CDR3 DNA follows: TGTGCCACCGGGACTAGCGGGGCAATCCAACTCAATGAGCAGTTCTTC. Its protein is CATGTSGAIQLNEQFF.

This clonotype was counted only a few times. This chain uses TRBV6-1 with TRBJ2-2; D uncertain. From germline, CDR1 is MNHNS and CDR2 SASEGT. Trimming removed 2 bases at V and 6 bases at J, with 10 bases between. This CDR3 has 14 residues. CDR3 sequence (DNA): TGTGCCAGCAGTGAATTCCCTAGGGCCGGGGAGCTGTTTTTT. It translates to CASSEFPRAGELFF.

CDR3 residues: CASSPFLSGDTQYF. CDR3 DNA sequence: TGTGCCAGCTCACCATTCCTAAGCGGAGATACGCAGTATTTT. The rearrangement links TRBV18 to TRBJ2-3; the D gene is possibly TRBD2 (5 bases). The germline CDR1 and CDR2 sequences are KGHSH and LQKENI. The CDR3 has 14 residues. The V end was cut by 2 bases, the J end by 5 bases, with 11 bases between.

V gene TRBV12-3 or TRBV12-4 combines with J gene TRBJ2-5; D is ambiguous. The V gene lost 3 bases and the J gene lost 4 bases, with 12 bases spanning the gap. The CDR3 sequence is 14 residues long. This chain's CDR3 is CASSFSKIPETQYF. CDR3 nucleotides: TGTGCCAGCAGTTTTAGCAAAATACCAGAGACCCAGTACTTC.

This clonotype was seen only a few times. CDR3 amino acids: CASKGSGTTKNIQYF. DNA of the CDR3: TGTGCCAGCAAGGGTTCCGGAACAACGAAAAACATTCAGTACTTC. This chain uses TRBV28 with TRBJ2-4; D is ambiguous. V was cut by 7 bases and J by 4 bases, with 17 bases left in between. This CDR3 region has 15 residues. CDR1 is MDHEN, CDR2 SYDVKM, per germline.

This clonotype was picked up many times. DNA of the CDR3: TGTGCCAGCAGCTTCTTTTTACAAGAGACCCAGTACTTC. Translated: CASSFFLQETQYF. The chain carries TRBV11-2 and TRBJ2-5; the D is unclear. Germline-derived CDR1 and CDR2 are SGHAT and FQNNGV. The CDR3 loop spans 13 amino acids. V lost 3 bases and J lost 2, with 7 bases in between.

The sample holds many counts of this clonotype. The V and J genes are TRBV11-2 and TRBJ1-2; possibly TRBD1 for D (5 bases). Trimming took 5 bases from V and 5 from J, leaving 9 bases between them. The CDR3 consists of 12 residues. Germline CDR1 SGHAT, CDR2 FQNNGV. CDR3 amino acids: CASSPEGYGYTF. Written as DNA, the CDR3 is TGTGCCAGCAGCCCCGAGGGGTATGGCTACACCTTC. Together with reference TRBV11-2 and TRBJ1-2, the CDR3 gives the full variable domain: EAGVAQSPRYKIIEKRQSVAFWCNPISGHATLYWYQQILGQGPKLLIQFQNNGVVDDSQLPKDRFSAERLKGVDSTLKIQPAKLEDSAVYLCASSPEGYGYTFGSGTRLTVV.

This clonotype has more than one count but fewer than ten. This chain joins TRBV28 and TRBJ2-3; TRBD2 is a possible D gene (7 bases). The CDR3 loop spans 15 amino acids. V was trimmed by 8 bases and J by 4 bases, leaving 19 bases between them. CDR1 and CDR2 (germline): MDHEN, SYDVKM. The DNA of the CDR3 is TGTGCCAGCGCAAGGGCGGGGGCGGGCGCAGATACGCAGTATTTT. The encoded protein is CASARAGAGADTQYF. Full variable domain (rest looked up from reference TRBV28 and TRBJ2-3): DVKVTQSSRYLVKRTGEKVFLECVQDMDHENMFWYRQDPGLGLRLIYFSYDVKMKEKGDIPEGYSVSREKKERFSLILESASTNQTSMYLCASARAGAGADTQYFGPGTRLTVL.

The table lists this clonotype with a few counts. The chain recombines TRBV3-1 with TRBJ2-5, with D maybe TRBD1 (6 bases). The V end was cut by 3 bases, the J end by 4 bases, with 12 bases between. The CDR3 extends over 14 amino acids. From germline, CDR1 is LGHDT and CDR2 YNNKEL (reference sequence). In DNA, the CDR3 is TGTGCCAGCAGCCAGGGGACACTTCGAGAGACCCAGTACTTC. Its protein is CASSQGTLRETQYF.